The entry below describes one T cell receptor (beta chain). In the study's own analysis: By means of reference gene primer amplification, nucleated cell counts were estimated. The data were produced by immunoSEQ multiplex PCR, yet TCRdb's version contains in-frame clones alone and is incomplete. The V and J calls and the clone size are those of that table, but D and trimming were determined from the DNA. In the table there are 150,000 to 200,000 clones, roughly 79% of which are singletons. This CDR3 is 12 amino acids long. With V trimmed by 4 bases and J by 4 bases, 4 bases remained unmatched. The germline CDR1 and CDR2 sequences are SQVTM and ANQGSEA. These data are taken from a study of blood T cell repertoires in COVID-19.

The gene calls are TRBV29-1 and TRBJ2-7; 7 nucleotides align to TRBD2. The sample was peripheral blood. The receptor was derived from a woman aged 70-85 years with acute or convalescent COVID-19. CDR3 region: CSVGGGGYEQYF. The CDR3 coding sequence is TGCAGCGTTGGGGGCGGGGGATACGAGCAGTACTTC.